Below are 25 T cell receptor beta chains sequenced from a single sample in a study of blood T cells in healthy people across ages. A second PCR of roughly 6 to 12 cycles used a sample-barcoded 5' primer and a J-beta primer mix. TCRdb called the 5' RACE reads again in MiXCR, with one record for every CDR3 protein. The profile shows some 780,000 distinct CDR3 sequences, just over 55% of them singletons. The material sequenced was blood. All receptors come from a man aged 35 to 55 in good health.

The J gene is TRBJ2-1, the V gene TRBV7-6; no definite D call. This CDR3 region has 15 residues. V gave up 5 bases and J gave up 0 bases, with 11 bases separating them. From germline, CDR1 is SGHVS and CDR2 FNYEAQ. The CDR3 reads CASSEKDGSYNEQFF. DNA for the CDR3: TGTGCCAGCAGCGAGAAGGACGGCTCCTACAATGAGCAGTTCTTC.

The V gene is TRBV4-2, the J gene TRBJ2-1, with TRBD1 matching 8 bases. The J segment lost 12 bases and the V segment lost 1 base, leaving 8 bases of the junction unmatched. Germline CDR1 is LGHNA and CDR2 is YNFKEQ. The CDR3 sequence is 14 residues long. The CDR3 DNA reads TGTGCCAGCAGCCAAGGCAGGGGGCAAGCTGGGCAGTTCTTC. This encodes CASSQGRGQAGQFF.

On this clonotype: This may stem from a read error, because a much larger clone lies one nucleotide away. The chain has TRBV20-1 and TRBJ2-6; weak D call: TRBD1 (5 bases). In germline, CDR1 is DFQATT, CDR2 SNEGSKA (reference sequence). There are 13 residues in the CDR3. The chain's CDR3 is CSAGPSGANVMTF. For the CDR3, the DNA is TGCAGTGCCGGCCCTTCTGGGGCCAACGTCATGACTTTC.

This rearrangement joins TRBV4-2 to TRBJ2-4, with 9 positions matching TRBD1. The J call may be incorrect, as the DNA end agrees better with TRBJ2-7. The CDR3 is 17 residues long. CDR1 is LGHNA and CDR2 is YNFKEQ in the germline V gene. CDR3 DNA sequence: TGTGCCAGCAGCCAAGAAGGGGTAGACAGGGGGTACTACGAGCAGTACTTC. It specifies CASSQEGVDRGYYEQYF.

The chain joins TRBV7-2 to TRBJ2-7, with D hard to call. Germline CDR1 reads SGHTA; CDR2 reads FQGNSA. V was pared by 5 bases and J by 2 bases, with 16 bases between. The CDR3 loop spans 15 amino acids. The CDR3 sequence: CASSPEVRSPYEQYF. DNA of the CDR3: TGTGCCAGCAGCCCCGAGGTGAGGAGTCCCTACGAGCAGTACTTC.

This clonotype was seen once. The V gene is TRBV5-1, the J gene TRBJ2-3; 8 nucleotides match TRBD2. The CDR3 contains 15 residues. CDR1 and CDR2 (germline): SGHRS, YFSETQ. Losses at the gene ends were 3 bases for V and 4 bases for J; bases not matched to a gene: 7. This CDR3 is CASSSGTSNADTQYF. Here the CDR3 DNA reads TGCGCCAGCAGCTCCGGGACTAGTAATGCAGATACGCAGTATTTT.

This clonotype was detected only a few times. The rearrangement links TRBV10-3 to TRBJ2-5; 8 bases fit TRBD2. The CDR3 consists of 14 residues. The germline V gene encodes CDR1 ENHRY and CDR2 SYGVKD. With 2 bases clipped from V and 4 bases from J, the junction kept 3 bases outside the gene matches. This CDR3 reads CAISEPGLVETQYF. The CDR3 DNA sequence: TGTGCCATCAGTGAGCCGGGACTAGTAGAGACCCAGTACTTC.

The V call is TRBV2, the J call TRBJ2-7, with D perhaps given as TRBD1 or TRBD2 (5 bases each). Trimming removed 3 bases from V and 5 bases from J, with 14 bases in between. The CDR3 runs 14 residues. The germline gives CDR1 SNHLY, CDR2 FYNNEI. For the CDR3, the DNA is TGTGCCAGCAGTGAGGGGCTAGCTCAAAACGAGCAGTACTTC. It specifies CASSEGLAQNEQYF.

This sequence joins TRBV7-3 and TRBJ2-5, with 7 bases matching TRBD1. CDR1 is SGHTA, CDR2 FQGTGA, per germline. With V trimmed by 5 bases and J by 3 bases, 6 bases remained unmatched. The CDR3 spans 14 residues. The CDR3 loop is CASSADRVKETQYF. The CDR3 DNA sequence: TGTGCCAGCAGCGCAGACAGGGTGAAAGAGACCCAGTACTTC.

The chain employs TRBV5-4 and TRBJ2-5; either TRBD1 or TRBD2 may supply D (5 bases each). The length of the CDR3 is 14 residues. With 4 bases removed from V and 7 bases from J, the gap between germline ends came to 17 bases. The germline V gene encodes CDR1 SGHNT and CDR2 YYREEE (reference sequence). The CDR3 sequence is CASSPRGGFRTQYF. As DNA, the CDR3 is TGTGCCAGCAGCCCCCGGGGCGGTTTCAGGACCCAGTACTTC.

This clonotype was seen repeatedly, ten times or more. The chain couples TRBV10-3 to TRBJ1-1; D is ambiguous. Per germline, CDR1 ENHRY and CDR2 SYGVKD. This CDR3 spans 13 amino acids. Trimming took off 5 bases at V and 8 bases at J, with 15 bases between the two ends. The CDR3 coding sequence is TGTGCCATCAGTCAAGACGGGTGGAGCGAAGCTTTCTTT. This translates into CAISQDGWSEAFF.

The chain joins TRBV6-6 to TRBJ1-6; D remains unclear. V was pared by 9 bases and J by 5 bases, with 14 bases between. CDR1 MNHNY and CDR2 SVGAGI come from the germline V gene (reference sequence). CDR3 length: 14 amino acids. Written as DNA, the CDR3 is TGTGCCAGTACCCCGCGGCTGAATAATTCACCCCTCCACTTT. Its protein is CASTPRLNNSPLHF.

The chain combines TRBV7-9 with TRBJ2-7, with 10 bases that match TRBD1. Germline lookup yields CDR1 SEHNR and CDR2 FQNEAQ (reference sequence). Unmatched junction bases numbered 6, after V lost 7 bases and J lost 3 bases. The CDR3 runs to 14 residues. CDR3 in DNA: TGTGCCAGCAAGGGACAGGGGAGTCACTACGAGCAGTACTTC. This translates into CASKGQGSHYEQYF.

The chain links TRBV6-5 to TRBJ2-4; 10 bases match TRBD2. The DNA end is a closer match to TRBJ2-7, so the J assignment may be wrong. The CDR3 covers 16 residues. CDR1 is MNHEY and CDR2 is SVGAGI in the germline V gene. The CDR3 DNA reads as TGTGCCAGCACCCGGCTAGCGGGAGATCTCCCCTACGAGCAGTACTTC. Amino acids: CASTRLAGDLPYEQYF.

This clonotype was seen a few times. The V and J genes are TRBV29-1 and TRBJ1-1, with no clear D. This CDR3 region has 12 residues. The germline gives CDR1 SQVTM, CDR2 ANQGSEA. V dropped 4 bases and J dropped 0 bases, with 6 bases sitting between them. The CDR3 region is CSVVVMNTEAFF. The DNA of the CDR3 is TGCAGCGTTGTGGTTATGAACACTGAAGCTTTCTTT.

A few counts support this clonotype. The chain employs TRBV13 and TRBJ2-3; D gene uncertain. The CDR3 loop spans 13 amino acids. CDR1 is PRHDT, CDR2 FYEKMQ, per germline (reference sequence). V was clipped by 4 bases and J by 8 bases, with 13 bases between them. CDR3 sequence (DNA): TGTGCCAGCAGCTCGCGGACGTCAATTACGCAGTATTTT. Amino acid sequence: CASSSRTSITQYF.

This clonotype was picked up many times. The V and J genes are TRBV27 and TRBJ2-6; D remains ambiguous. Germline V gene sequence: CDR1 MNHEY, CDR2 SMNVEV (reference sequence). The CDR3 contains 16 residues. The V end lost 9 bases, the J end lost 3 bases, and 18 bases lay between the germline ends. CDR3 residues: CASTTIGLSGANVLTF. The DNA for the CDR3 is TGTGCCAGTACCACGATAGGGCTGAGTGGGGCCAACGTCCTGACTTTC.

The gene calls are TRBV20-1 and TRBJ1-1; 8 bases match TRBD1. This CDR3 has 15 amino acids. Looked up from germline, CDR1 is DFQATT and CDR2 is SNEGSKA (reference sequence). V shed 3 bases and J 1 base; nucleotides not matched to a gene: 7. DNA for the CDR3: TGCAGTGCTAGGCCGGGGACAGGTTGGAACACTGAAGCTTTCTTT. Residues: CSARPGTGWNTEAFF.

The chain couples TRBV6-6 to TRBJ2-7; no definite D call. Trimming cost V 6 bases and J 4 bases, with 16 bases left between them. The CDR3 consists of 14 residues. Germline V CDR1 and CDR2: MNHNY, SVGAGI (reference sequence). Here the CDR3 DNA reads TGTGCCAGCAGGGAAACCGGAACCACTTACGAGCAGTACTTC. It translates to CASRETGTTYEQYF.

The chain links TRBV28 to TRBJ1-2; TRBD1 matches at 8 bases. Looked up from germline, CDR1 is MDHEN and CDR2 is SYDVKM. The junction had 11 bases not matched to a gene; V was cut back by 5 bases and J by 9 bases. There are 14 residues in the CDR3. CDR3 sequence (DNA): TGTGCCAGCAGTAGACAGGGGAACAAAATCAGCTACACCTTC. Translation: CASSRQGNKISYTF.

J is TRBJ2-7 and V is TRBV20-1, with 8 nucleotides matching TRBD2. The junction had 9 bases not matched to a gene; V was cut back by 3 bases and J by 2 bases. The CDR3 loop spans 15 amino acids. Germline CDR1 DFQATT, CDR2 SNEGSKA (reference sequence). CDR3 sequence reads: CSARNAVAGTYEQYF. In nucleotides, the CDR3 is TGCAGTGCTAGGAACGCAGTAGCGGGGACCTACGAGCAGTACTTC.

This clonotype was counted a single time. The rearrangement joins TRBV6-2 or TRBV6-3 to TRBJ1-1, with D tentatively TRBD1 (5 bases). The germline CDR1 and CDR2 sequences are MNHEY and SVGEGT. The V and J ends lost 6 bases and 7 bases respectively, with 21 bases between them. CDR3 length equals 15 residues. CDR3 nucleotide sequence: TGTGCCAGCAGCGCCAAGGACAACTACCTTTATGAAGCTTTCTTT. It is translated as CASSAKDNYLYEAFF.

This chain uses TRBV5-1 with TRBJ1-1; TRBD1 agrees at 9 bases. The length of the CDR3 is 15 residues. Looked up from germline, CDR1 is SGHRS and CDR2 is YFSETQ. The V gene end was trimmed by 3 bases and the J gene end by 4 bases; junction bases not matched to a gene: 7. CDR3 DNA sequence: TGCGCCAGCAGCTGGGGACAGGGCGGTGGCACTGAAGCTTTCTTT. This codes for CASSWGQGGGTEAFF.

Here the CDR3 DNA reads TGCGCCAGCATCTTTTCACCCCTCCACTTT. Translated, it gives CASIFSPLHF. V usage is TRBV5-1 and J usage is TRBJ1-6; D gene unclear. V lost 6 bases, J lost 9 bases, and 4 bases lay in between. The CDR3 totals 10 residues. Per the germline V gene, CDR1 is SGHRS and CDR2 is YFSETQ.

The chain couples TRBV6-6 to TRBJ2-7; 13 positions agree with TRBD2. The CDR3 consists of 16 residues. Germline V gives CDR1 MNHNY, CDR2 SVGAGI (reference sequence). Trimming took 5 bases from V and 3 from J; bases not matched to a gene: 7. The chain's CDR3 is CASSPGLAGVVYEQYF. The CDR3 DNA reads as TGTGCCAGCAGTCCCGGACTAGCGGGAGTGGTCTACGAGCAGTACTTC.